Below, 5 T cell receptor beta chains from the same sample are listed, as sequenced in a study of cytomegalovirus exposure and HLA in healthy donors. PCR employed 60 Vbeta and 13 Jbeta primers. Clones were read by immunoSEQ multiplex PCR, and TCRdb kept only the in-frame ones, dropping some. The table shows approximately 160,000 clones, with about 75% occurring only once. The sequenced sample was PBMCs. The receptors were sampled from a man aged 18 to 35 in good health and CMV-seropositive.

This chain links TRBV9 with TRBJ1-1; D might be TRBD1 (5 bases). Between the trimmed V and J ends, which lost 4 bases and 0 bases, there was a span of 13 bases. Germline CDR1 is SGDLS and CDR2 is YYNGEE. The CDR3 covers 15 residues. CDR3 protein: CASSITTAMNTEAFF. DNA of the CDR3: TGTGCCAGCAGCATCACGACAGCTATGAACACTGAAGCTTTCTTT.

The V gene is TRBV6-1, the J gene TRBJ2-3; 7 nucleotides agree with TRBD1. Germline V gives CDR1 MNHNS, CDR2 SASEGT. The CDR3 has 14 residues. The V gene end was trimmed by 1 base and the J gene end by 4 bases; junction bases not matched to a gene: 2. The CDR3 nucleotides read TGTGCCAGCAGTGAAGACAGGGGCGCAGATACGCAGTATTTT. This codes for CASSEDRGADTQYF.

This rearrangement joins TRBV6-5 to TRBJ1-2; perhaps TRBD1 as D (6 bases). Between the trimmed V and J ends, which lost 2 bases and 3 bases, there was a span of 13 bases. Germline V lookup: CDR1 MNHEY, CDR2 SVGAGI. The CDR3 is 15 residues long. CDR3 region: CASSYPDRRHYGYTF. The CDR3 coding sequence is TGTGCCAGCAGTTACCCTGACAGGAGACACTATGGCTACACCTTC.

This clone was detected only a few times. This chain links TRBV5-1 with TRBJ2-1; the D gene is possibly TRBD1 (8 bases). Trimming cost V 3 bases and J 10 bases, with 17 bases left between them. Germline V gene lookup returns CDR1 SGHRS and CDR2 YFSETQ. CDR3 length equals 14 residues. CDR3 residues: CASSSSEQGGEQFF. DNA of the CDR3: TGCGCCAGCAGCTCCAGTGAACAGGGGGGGGAGCAGTTCTTC.

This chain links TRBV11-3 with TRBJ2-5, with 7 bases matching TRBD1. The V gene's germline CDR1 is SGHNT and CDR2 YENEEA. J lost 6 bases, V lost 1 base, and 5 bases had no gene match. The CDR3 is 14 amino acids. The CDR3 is CASSLVQGPQTQYF. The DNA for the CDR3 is TGTGCCAGCAGCTTAGTACAGGGGCCTCAGACCCAGTACTTC.